This passage covers 30 T cell receptor beta chains from one sample sequenced in a study of blood T cells in healthy people across ages. A sample-barcoded 5' primer and a J-beta primer mix were used in a second PCR of about 6 to 11 cycles. TCRdb re-called the 5' RACE reads through MiXCR, storing one row per CDR3 protein. Of fewer than 600,000 distinct CDR3 sequences detected, roughly a quarter appear once; the ten largest clones hold approximately 4%. The sample also formed part of further work on T cells of mothers and their children.

The material sequenced was blood. All receptors come from a boy younger than 10 in good health.

This rearrangement joins TRBV27 to TRBJ2-4; 7 bases match TRBD1. The V gene's germline CDR1 is MNHEY and CDR2 SMNVEV (reference sequence). With 5 bases clipped from V and 6 bases from J, the junction kept 7 bases outside the gene matches. The CDR3 consists of 14 residues. The CDR3, as DNA: TGTGCCAGCAGTCTTGAGGGGGCAGCAAACATTCAGTACTTC. Translating it yields CASSLEGAANIQYF.

This chain connects TRBV28 to TRBJ2-5; tentative D call: TRBD1 (6 bases). Germline V gives CDR1 MDHEN, CDR2 SYDVKM. Trimming cost V 5 bases and J 0 bases, with 19 bases left between them. The CDR3 has 17 amino acids. CDR3 nucleotide sequence: TGTGCCAGCAGTACCCCTAGACAGGAGCCGTACCAAGAGACCCAGTACTTC. The encoded protein is CASSTPRQEPYQETQYF.

The rearrangement uses TRBV7-2 and TRBJ2-1; maybe TRBD2 (6 bases). The J call may be in error: the DNA end matches TRBJ2-7 better. The CDR3 totals 14 residues. Germline V gives CDR1 SGHTA, CDR2 FQGNSA. The CDR3 DNA is TGTGCCAGCAGCTTAATAGCGGTTACCTACGAGCAGTACTTC. Its protein is CASSLIAVTYEQYF.

A few counts support this clonotype. The V and J genes are TRBV4-1 and TRBJ2-5; D uncertain. CDR1 MGHRA and CDR2 YSYEKL come from the germline V gene. V shed 4 bases and J shed 8 bases, with 20 bases lying between them. The CDR3 spans 15 residues. The CDR3 here is CASSLGPGRFITQYF. The CDR3 DNA reads as TGCGCCAGCAGCCTGGGCCCGGGCCGATTTATTACCCAGTACTTC.

The gene calls are TRBV20-1 and TRBJ2-2, with D perhaps TRBD1 (6 bases). The length of the CDR3 is 15 residues. The germline V gene has CDR1 DFQATT and CDR2 SNEGSKA (reference sequence). Deletions cut 0 bases from V and 0 bases from J, with 8 bases between. The CDR3, as DNA: TGCAGTGCTAGAGAGGGGGCACCGAACACCGGGGAGCTGTTTTTT. Translating it yields CSAREGAPNTGELFF.

V and J are TRBV7-8 and TRBJ2-5; 7 bases are shared with TRBD1. From germline, CDR1 is SGHVS and CDR2 FQNEAQ. J was trimmed by 2 bases and V by 1 base; bases with no gene match: 4. This CDR3 comprises 15 residues. The DNA of the CDR3 is TGTGCCAGCAGCTTAGACGGGACAGAGCAAGAGACCCAGTACTTC. It encodes CASSLDGTEQETQYF.

At least ten counts were recorded for this clonotype. This chain links TRBV4-3 with TRBJ1-1, with unresolved D. Trimming shortened V by 1 base and J by 0 bases, and 18 bases separated the two germline ends. CDR1 and CDR2 (germline): LGHNA, YSLEER. The CDR3 has 18 amino acids. The CDR3 protein is CASSQAGSLNSMNTEAFF. CDR3 bases: TGCGCCAGCAGCCAAGCGGGAAGCCTCAACTCCATGAACACTGAAGCTTTCTTT.

The V and J genes are TRBV4-1 and TRBJ2-3, with 7 positions matching TRBD2. J lost 4 bases, V lost 2 bases, and 6 bases had no gene match. The CDR3 length is 15 residues. Germline loops: CDR1 MGHRA, CDR2 YSYEKL. The CDR3, as DNA: TGCGCCAGCAGCCAATGGACGCGGGGGTCAGATACGCAGTATTTT. This encodes CASSQWTRGSDTQYF.

V usage is TRBV12-3 or TRBV12-4 and J usage is TRBJ2-5; D possibly matches TRBD1 or TRBD2 (6 bases each). The DNA end is more similar to TRBJ2-7, so the J call may be wrong. CDR3 size: 13 residues. The CDR3 DNA is TGTGCCAGCAGACGGGGGCGGGTCTACGAGCAGTACTTC. Residues: CASRRGRVYEQYF.

In its sample, this clonotype was seen many times. CDR3 region: CASSPPTLRETQYF. The CDR3 bases are TGTGCCAGCTCACCACCCACCCTAAGGGAGACCCAGTACTTC. J is TRBJ2-5 and V is TRBV18; D unclear. The CDR3 sequence is 14 residues long. Germline CDR1 reads KGHSH; CDR2 reads LQKENI. Deletions cut 0 bases from V and 5 bases from J, with 10 bases between.

This chain connects TRBV29-1 to TRBJ2-7; 8 bases align to TRBD1. V lost 4 bases and J lost 2; bases outside the gene matches: 7. Germline V gene sequence: CDR1 SQVTM, CDR2 ANQGSEA. The length of the CDR3 is 14 residues. The CDR3 DNA is TGCAGCGTTGCCCAAGGGGGACAGGCCTACGAGCAGTACTTC. The encoded protein is CSVAQGGQAYEQYF.

The chain recombines TRBV18 with TRBJ2-5; D remains ambiguous. The CDR3 sequence is 12 residues long. Germline V CDR1 and CDR2: KGHSH, LQKENI. Trimming took 3 bases from V and 3 from J, leaving 5 bases between them. The CDR3 DNA sequence: TGTGCCAGCTCACCGCTCAAAGAGACCCAGTACTTC. Its translation: CASSPLKETQYF.

This clonotype was counted only a few times. The chain links TRBV9 to TRBJ1-5; D gene unclear. The CDR3 length is 13 residues. From germline, CDR1 is SGDLS and CDR2 YYNGEE. The ends were cut back, 0 bases at V and 8 bases at J, with 9 bases in the middle. The CDR3 region has the DNA TGTGCCAGCAGCGTAGATCCGGTGGAGCCCCAGCATTTT. Its translation: CASSVDPVEPQHF.

The genes are TRBV30 and TRBJ1-4, with D maybe TRBD1 (5 bases). CDR1 is GTSNPN and CDR2 is SVGIG in the germline V gene (reference sequence). With 4 bases removed from V and 1 base from J, the gap between germline ends came to 10 bases. The CDR3 has 14 residues. The CDR3 loop reads CAWTNGGTNEKLFF. CDR3 DNA: TGTGCCTGGACTAACGGGGGAACTAATGAAAAACTGTTTTTT.

The CDR3 DNA is TGTGCCAGCAGTGAAGACGTGACTAGCGGGGGCTATGAGCAGTTCTTC. It translates to CASSEDVTSGGYEQFF. The chain combines TRBV2 with TRBJ2-1; TRBD2 aligns across 12 bases. The CDR3 is 16 residues long. V shed 1 base and J 8 bases; nucleotides not matched to a gene: 6. Germline values: CDR1 SNHLY, CDR2 FYNNEI.

The chain joins TRBV20-1 to TRBJ2-1, with 12 bases identical to TRBD2. Germline lookup yields CDR1 DFQATT and CDR2 SNEGSKA (reference sequence). The V segment lost 3 bases and the J segment 10 bases; nucleotides outside the gene matches: 10. The CDR3 runs to 15 residues. The DNA for the CDR3 is TGCAGTGCTAGTTCCCGGACTAGCGGGGCCTCGGAGCAGTTCTTC. The encoded protein is CSASSRTSGASEQFF.

V gene TRBV5-1 combines with J gene TRBJ2-1; no clear D gene. The CDR3 has 14 amino acids. With 0 bases removed from V and 5 bases from J, the gap between germline ends came to 9 bases. CDR1 is SGHRS, CDR2 YFSETQ, per germline. The CDR3 spells CASSLDGRNNEQFF. The CDR3 nucleotides read TGCGCCAGCAGCTTGGACGGGCGTAACAATGAGCAGTTCTTC.

This clonotype was counted between two and nine times. The V gene is TRBV6-1, the J gene TRBJ2-7; D ambiguous. This CDR3 is 15 amino acids long. Trimming cost V 8 bases and J 2 bases, with 19 bases left between them. Germline V gene lookup returns CDR1 MNHNS and CDR2 SASEGT. The CDR3 DNA reads TGTGCCAGCCGGATTTTGCCCGAGGAAGCCTACGAGCAGTACTTC. Its protein is CASRILPEEAYEQYF.

The chain carries TRBV7-2 and TRBJ2-7; TRBD2 matches at 8 bases. This CDR3 comprises 13 residues. Germline trimming cut 0 bases from V and 12 bases from J; bases unmatched to any gene: 7. CDR1 SGHTA and CDR2 FQGNSA come from the germline V gene. CDR3 protein: CASSLARLAGTYF. The CDR3 DNA follows: TGTGCCAGCAGCTTAGCGCGGCTAGCGGGCACGTACTTC.

The chain has TRBV20-1 and TRBJ2-2, with a weak D call TRBD1 (7 bases). Germline values: CDR1 DFQATT, CDR2 SNEGSKA (reference sequence). V lost 3 bases, J lost 5 bases, and 19 bases lay in between. The CDR3 extends over 16 amino acids. CDR3 sequence (DNA): TGCAGTGCTAGTCCACCCGAGCCAGGGGGGACCGGGGAGCTGTTTTTT. Protein sequence: CSASPPEPGGTGELFF.

The chain is built from TRBV2 and TRBJ2-4; D gene uncertain. Trimming stripped 6 bases from V and 0 bases from J, with 18 bases between. This CDR3 contains 17 residues. CDR1 is SNHLY and CDR2 is FYNNEI in the germline V gene. In nucleotides, the CDR3 is TGTGCCAGCAGGAAGTACACCCAAGGGCTAGCCAAAAACATTCAGTACTTC. It yields the protein CASRKYTQGLAKNIQYF.

This clonotype was detected only a few times. This chain joins TRBV18 and TRBJ2-7; weak D call: TRBD1 (5 bases). Trimming removed 3 bases from V and 2 bases from J, with 11 bases in between. CDR1 is KGHSH and CDR2 is LQKENI in the germline V gene. The CDR3 contains 14 residues. The DNA for the CDR3 is TGTGCCAGCTCACCGACAGTTAATACCTACGAGCAGTACTTC. Translation: CASSPTVNTYEQYF.

This clonotype was recorded only once. The chain uses TRBV6-1 and TRBJ2-1; maybe TRBD1 (6 bases). The CDR3 loop spans 15 amino acids. Germline values: CDR1 MNHNS, CDR2 SASEGT. The ends were cut back, 2 bases at V and 0 bases at J, with 8 bases in the middle. CDR3 nucleotides: TGTGCCAGCAGTGAATTGGGGGCCTCCTACAATGAGCAGTTCTTC. It yields the protein CASSELGASYNEQFF.

The V call is TRBV27, the J call TRBJ2-7; D may be TRBD1 (6 bases). The CDR3 spans 13 residues. Trimming removed 3 bases from V and 5 bases from J, with 11 bases in between. CDR1 is MNHEY and CDR2 is SMNVEV in the germline V gene (reference sequence). As DNA, the CDR3 is TGTGCCAGCAGTTTCAGGGGTTTGAACGAGCAGTACTTC. This encodes CASSFRGLNEQYF.

The chain combines TRBV6-2 or TRBV6-3 with TRBJ1-5; the D is unclear. The CDR3 contains 14 residues. CDR1 is MNHEY and CDR2 is SVGEGT in the germline V gene. V dropped 0 bases and J dropped 5 bases, with 8 bases sitting between them. CDR3 sequence: CASSYSGFDQPQHF. CDR3 coding DNA: TGTGCCAGCAGTTACTCAGGGTTCGATCAGCCCCAGCATTTT.

This clonotype showed up just a few times. The chain is built from TRBV20-1 and TRBJ2-2, with D tentatively TRBD1 or TRBD2 (6 bases each). This CDR3 has 15 amino acids. Germline V lookup: CDR1 DFQATT, CDR2 SNEGSKA (reference sequence). V was shortened by 3 bases and J by 0 bases, with 11 bases between the two germline ends. The CDR3 DNA sequence: TGCAGTGCTAGTGACGGGGGCCCGAACACCGGGGAGCTGTTTTTT. Translated: CSASDGGPNTGELFF.

The chain has TRBV20-1 and TRBJ2-7, with D tentatively TRBD2 (6 bases). The CDR3 sequence is 15 residues long. Germline V CDR1 and CDR2: DFQATT, SNEGSKA (reference sequence). V dropped 0 bases and J dropped 1 base, with 13 bases sitting between them. Written as DNA, the CDR3 is TGCAGTGCTAGAGATTTCGGGACTTTTTCCTACGAGCAGTACTTC. It codes for CSARDFGTFSYEQYF.

The chain couples TRBV19 to TRBJ2-5, with TRBD1 matching 8 bases. The J call is in doubt because the DNA end fits TRBJ2-7 better. CDR3 size: 15 residues. CDR1 is LNHDA, CDR2 SQIVND, per germline (reference sequence). The chain's CDR3 is CASSMAQGGSYEQYF. In DNA form, the CDR3 reads TGTGCCAGTAGTATGGCACAGGGGGGATCCTACGAGCAGTACTTC.

This clonotype was seen a few times. This chain connects TRBV7-2 to TRBJ1-1; TRBD1 might be the D (6 bases). This CDR3 has 13 amino acids. V shed 10 bases and J shed 0 bases, with 12 bases lying between them. The germline V gene has CDR1 SGHTA and CDR2 FQGNSA. The CDR3 loop is CATRRGMNTEAFF. The CDR3 nucleotides are TGTGCCACTAGAAGGGGGATGAACACTGAAGCTTTCTTT. Filled out from reference TRBV7-2 and TRBJ1-1, the complete variable domain reads GAGVSQSPSNKVTEKGKDVELRCDPISGHTALYWYRQSLGQGLEFLIYFQGNSAPDKSGLPSDRFSAERTGGSVSTLTIQRTQQEDSAVYLCATRRGMNTEAFFGQGTRLTVV.

In this sample, this clonotype turned up a few times. The chain couples TRBV6-6 to TRBJ2-4; 8 bases agree with TRBD2. There are 15 residues in the CDR3. Germline V gene lookup returns CDR1 MNHNY and CDR2 SVGAGI (reference sequence). The V segment lost 6 bases and the J segment 1 base; nucleotides outside the gene matches: 5. CDR3 nucleotide sequence: TGTGCCAGCAGCGGGGGGGCGGGGGCCAAAAACATTCAGTACTTC. Protein sequence: CASSGGAGAKNIQYF.